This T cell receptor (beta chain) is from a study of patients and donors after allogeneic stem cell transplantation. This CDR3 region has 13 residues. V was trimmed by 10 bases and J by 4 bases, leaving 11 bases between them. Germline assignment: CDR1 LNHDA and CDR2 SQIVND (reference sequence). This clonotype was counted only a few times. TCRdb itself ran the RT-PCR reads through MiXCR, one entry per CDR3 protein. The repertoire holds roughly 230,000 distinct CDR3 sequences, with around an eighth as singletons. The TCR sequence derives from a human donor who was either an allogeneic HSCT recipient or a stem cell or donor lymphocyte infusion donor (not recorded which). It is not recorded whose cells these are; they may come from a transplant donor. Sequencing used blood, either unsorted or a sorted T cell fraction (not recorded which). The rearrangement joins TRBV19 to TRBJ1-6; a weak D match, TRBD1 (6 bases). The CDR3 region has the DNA TGTGCCACAAGGGACACTTATAATTCACCCCTCCACTTT. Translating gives CATRDTYNSPLHF.